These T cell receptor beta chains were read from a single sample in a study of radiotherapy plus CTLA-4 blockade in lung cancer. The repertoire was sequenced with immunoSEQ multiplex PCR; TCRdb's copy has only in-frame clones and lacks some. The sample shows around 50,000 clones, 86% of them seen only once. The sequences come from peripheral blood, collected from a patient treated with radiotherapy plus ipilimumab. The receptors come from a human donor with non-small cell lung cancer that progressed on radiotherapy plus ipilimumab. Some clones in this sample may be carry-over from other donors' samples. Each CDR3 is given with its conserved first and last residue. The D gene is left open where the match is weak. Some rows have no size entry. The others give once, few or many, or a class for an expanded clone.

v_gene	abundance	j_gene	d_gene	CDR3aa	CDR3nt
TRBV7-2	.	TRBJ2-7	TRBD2	CASSLGLAYEQYF	TGTGCCAGCAGCCTGGGACTAGCCTACGAGCAGTACTTC
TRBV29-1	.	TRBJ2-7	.	CSASPGQKPYEQYF	TGCAGCGCGAGTCCTGGACAGAAACCCTACGAGCAGTACTTC
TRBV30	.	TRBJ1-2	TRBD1	CACYRGSGYTF	TGTGCCTGTTACAGGGGCTCTGGCTACACCTTC
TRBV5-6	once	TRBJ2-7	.	CASSDARDSTYEQYF	TGTGCCAGCAGCGACGCCCGGGACTCGACCTACGAGCAGTACTTC
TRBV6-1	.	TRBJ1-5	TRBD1	CASSLVDRGNQPQHF	TGTGCCAGCAGCCTAGTGGACAGGGGGAATCAGCCCCAGCATTTT
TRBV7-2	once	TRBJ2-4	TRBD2	CASSLESGIGIQYF	TGTGCCAGCAGCTTGGAAAGCGGGATTGGCATTCAGTACTTC
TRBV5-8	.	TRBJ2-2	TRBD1	CASSGWTGSTGELFF	TGTGCCAGCAGCGGGTGGACAGGGAGCACCGGGGAGCTGTTTTTT
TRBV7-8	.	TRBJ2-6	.	CASSTDIGSSGANVLTF	TGTGCCAGCAGCACGGACATTGGAAGCTCTGGGGCCAACGTCCTGACTTTC
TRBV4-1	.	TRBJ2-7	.	CASSQDWRGRLHEQYF	TGCGCCAGCAGCCAAGATTGGAGGGGGCGCCTCCACGAGCAGTACTTC
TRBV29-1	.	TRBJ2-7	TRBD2	CSVEGRLAGSYEQYF	TGCAGCGTTGAGGGCCGACTAGCGGGTAGCTACGAGCAGTACTTC
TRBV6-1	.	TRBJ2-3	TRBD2	CASSEFAGEEDTQYF	TGTGCCAGCAGTGAATTTGCGGGGGAGGAAGATACGCAGTATTTT
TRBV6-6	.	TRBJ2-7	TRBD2	CASSDLAGGGEQYF	TGTGCCAGCAGTGACCTGGCGGGAGGGGGCGAGCAGTACTTC
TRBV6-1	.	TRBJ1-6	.	CASTLGASYNSPLHF	TGTGCCAGCACCCTTGGGGCCTCCTATAATTCACCCCTCCACTTC